The rows below give T cell receptor beta chains drawn from one sample of a study of shared clonotypes between healthy human individuals. Sequencing used immunoSEQ multiplex PCR; TCRdb keeps in-frame clones, though not all of them. Of about 2.1 million clones detected, under 95% appear once; the ten largest clones hold 1.5% to 2%. The sequenced sample consisted of naive CD8+ T cells from PBMCs. Receptor source: a man younger than 35 in good health. Some clones in this sample may be carry-over from other donors' samples. The CDR3 runs from the conserved cysteine through the conserved F or W. A D gene is named only where the DNA matches it firmly. Not all rows give a size; the values are once, few, many and, for expanded clones, a class.

>.|.|TRBV27|TRBJ1-2
TGTGCCAGCAGTCTGAGGGACGGGGTTGCCTATGGCTACACCTTC
CASSLRDGVAYGYTF
>.|.|TRBV6-5|TRBJ2-4
TGTGCCAGCAGTAACTACCGGACCGGCCATGTTCAGTACTTC
CASSNYRTGHVQYF
>.|TRBD1|TRBV19|TRBJ2-7
TGTGCCAGTAGTTCGTGGACAGGGGCTCTGCGAGAGCAGTACTTC
CASSSWTGALREQYF
>.|.|TRBV9|TRBJ2-1
TGTGCCAGCAGCGCCTCCGGGACTGGGTGGGATGAGCAGTTCTTC
CASSASGTGWDEQFF
>once|.|TRBV11-2|TRBJ2-5
TGTGCCAGCAGAACACGAGAGGGTACCCAAGAGACCCAGTACTTC
CASRTREGTQETQYF
>.|TRBD1|TRBV28|TRBJ1-6
TGTGCCAGCAGTTCACAGGGGAGAAAGAATTCACCCCTCCACTTT
CASSSQGRKNSPLHF
>.|.|TRBV29-1|TRBJ2-1
TGCAGCGTTGTAGGGGGGTACAATGAGCAGTTCTTC
CSVVGGYNEQFF
>.|.|TRBV18|TRBJ2-1
TGTGCCAGCTCCCCGCTCCCGCGGCCGGTGGATAGGTGGGAGCAGTTCTTC
CASSPLPRPVDRWEQFF
>once|.|TRBV5-1|TRBJ2-7
TGCGCCAGCAGCTTGGCACGGACTCCCTCCTACGAGCAGTACTTC
CASSLARTPSYEQYF
>.|.|TRBV19|TRBJ1-5
TGTGCCAGTAGTATGAAGGTTAGCAATCAGCCCCAGCATTTT
CASSMKVSNQPQHF
>.|TRBD1|TRBV29-1|TRBJ2-5
TGCAGCGCCCTGGGGACAGGGGGCACCCAGTACTTC
CSALGTGGTQYF
>.|.|TRBV28|TRBJ2-7
TGTGCCAGCACTTCTACACCGGGACGCGAAGAGGCCTACGAGCAGTACTTC
CASTSTPGREEAYEQYF
>.|TRBD1|TRBV30|TRBJ1-2
TGTGCCGGAACAGGGGGTCGGGGCTACACCTTC
CAGTGGRGYTF
>.|.|TRBV7-9|TRBJ2-6
TGTGCCAGCAGCTTAGATGGGACCCTCTCTGGGGCCAACGTCCTGACTTTC
CASSLDGTLSGANVLTF
>.|.|TRBV19|TRBJ1-5
TGTGCCAGTAGTAAGAAGGGGTTTACAGGTCAGCCCCAGCATTTT
CASSKKGFTGQPQHF
>.|.|TRBV13|TRBJ2-7
TGTGCCAGCGGAACGGTGGGAGGCGAGCAGTACTTC
CASGTVGGEQYF
>.|TRBD1|TRBV27|TRBJ1-1
TGTGCCAGCAGTTTGACAGGGCTATGGACTGAAGCTTTCTTT
CASSLTGLWTEAFF
>.|.|TRBV4-1|TRBJ2-5
TGCGCCAGCAGCCAGGCTAGCGTACTACAAGAGACCCAGTACTTC
CASSQASVLQETQYF
>.|.|TRBV28|TRBJ2-1
TGTGCCAGCAGTCTACATCGTGAGCAGTTCTTC
CASSLHREQFF
>.|.|TRBV11-2|TRBJ2-1
TGTGCCAGCAGCTTAACCTGGGGGGACAATGAGCAGTTCTTC
CASSLTWGDNEQFF
>.|.|TRBV4-2|TRBJ2-2
TGTGCCAGCAGTCTCCCGCGCACCCGGGATGTCACCGGGGAGCTGTTTTTT
CASSLPRTRDVTGELFF
>.|.|TRBV10-3|TRBJ2-7
TGTGCCATCAGTGACAGGGGAGGCGAGCAGTACTTC
CAISDRGGEQYF
>.|.|TRBV11-3|TRBJ2-3
TGTGCCAGCAGCTTTCGCTTTACAGATACGCAGTATTTT
CASSFRFTDTQYF
>.|TRBD2|TRBV6-5|TRBJ2-3
TGTGCCAGCAGTTACTTTTTCCCGGGAGGGACAGATACGCAGTATTTT
CASSYFFPGGTDTQYF
>.|.|TRBV13|TRBJ2-3
TGTGCCAGCAGCTTGAAGGACTACAACACAGATACGCAGTATTTT
CASSLKDYNTDTQYF
>.|TRBD2|TRBV30|TRBJ2-7
TGTGCCTGGAGCCGACTAGCGGAGTCCTACGAGCAGTACTTC
CAWSRLAESYEQYF
>.|.|TRBV27|TRBJ1-1
TGTGCCAGCAGTTTATCACAGGGAGTGAACACTGAAGCTTTCTTT
CASSLSQGVNTEAFF
>.|TRBD1|TRBV28|TRBJ2-1
TGTGCCAGCAGAGAGCAGGGGGCCTCCTACAATGAGCAGTTCTTC
CASREQGASYNEQFF
>.|.|TRBV11-2|TRBJ2-7
TGTGCCAGCAGCTTAGGGGACGGCCACTACGAGCAGTACTTC
CASSLGDGHYEQYF
>few|.|TRBV27|TRBJ2-1
TGTGCCAGCAGTTTATCCACCGAGGGTAGAAATGAGCAGTTCTTC
CASSLSTEGRNEQFF
>.|.|TRBV14|TRBJ2-3
TGTGCCAGCAGCCACTCCGGGACTAGCACAGATACGCAGTATTTT
CASSHSGTSTDTQYF
>.|.|TRBV4-1|TRBJ1-1
TGCGCCAGCAGCCAAGATAACCTAATGAACACTGAAGCTTTCTTT
CASSQDNLMNTEAFF
>.|TRBD1|TRBV7-3|TRBJ1-2
TGTGCCAGCACCCGAACGGGTAAGGGGGCCTATGGCTACACCTTC
CASTRTGKGAYGYTF
>.|.|TRBV28|TRBJ1-1
TGTGCCAGCACGGAAGGAGGGGAGAACACTGAAGCTTTCTTT
CASTEGGENTEAFF
>once|.|TRBV11-2|TRBJ2-7
TGTGCCAGCAGCCTAGGTCCGGGGTACGAGCAGTACTTC
CASSLGPGYEQYF
>.|TRBD2|TRBV13|TRBJ2-2
TGTGCCAGCAGCCCCTCTGCGGGGGGATACACCGGGGAGCTGTTTTTT
CASSPSAGGYTGELFF
>.|TRBD1|TRBV9|TRBJ1-2
TGTGCCAGCAGCGTCGCAGGGGGCAGGGATGGCTACACCTTC
CASSVAGGRDGYTF
>.|TRBD2|TRBV30|TRBJ2-7
TGTGCCTTCCGGACTAGCGGGAGCTACGAGCAGTACTTC
CAFRTSGSYEQYF
>.|.|TRBV7-7|TRBJ2-1
TGTGCCAGCAGCCCCTCCGAGCGTAATGAGCAGTTCTTC
CASSPSERNEQFF
>.|.|TRBV11-2|TRBJ2-3
TGTGCCAGCAGCTTAGACCGGCGTGGCACAGATACGCAGTATTTT
CASSLDRRGTDTQYF
>.|TRBD2|TRBV10-3|TRBJ2-4
TGTGCCACCCGGGAGGCTAGCCAAGTGGTAGCGGACATTCAGTACTTC
CATREASQVVADIQYF